This TCR beta chain is from a study of cytomegalovirus exposure and HLA in healthy donors. Per the germline V gene, CDR1 is MGHRA and CDR2 is YSYEKL. CDR3 length equals 12 residues. The trim removed 5 bases at V and 10 bases at J, leaving 4 bases unmatched. 13 Jbeta primers and 60 Vbeta primers were used for the PCR. Assay: immunoSEQ multiplex PCR; the TCRdb copy retains only in-frame clones and omits some. Of some 130,000 clones in the sample, around 80% are singletons; the top ten hold 6.5%. Sequenced input: PBMCs. This clonotype originated in a man in his forties in good health and CMV-seropositive. The rearrangement joins TRBV4-1 to TRBJ2-1, with 8 bases identical to TRBD2. CDR3 DNA sequence: TGCGCCAGCAGCTATTTAGCGGGAGAGCAGTTCTTC. It encodes CASSYLAGEQFF.